The entry below gives a single T cell receptor beta chain sequence along with its context. TCRdb's copy holds only in-frame clones and misses some; the assay was immunoSEQ multiplex PCR. The sample gives around 400,000 clones, approximately 90% of which show up once; around 1.8% is in the top ten. This record comes from a study of Ad26.COV2.S vaccination and SARS-CoV-2 variants. Sample treatment: over 15 received Ad26.COV2.S at low or high dose, single or two shots; roughly five received placebo; per-sample allocation not given. Specimen acquisition occurred on day 63 following the initial vaccine or placebo injection. Vaccine was an Ad26 vector expressing Wuhan-strain SARS-CoV-2 spike. The TCR sequence derives from a person between 18 and 65 years old who received the Ad26.COV2.S COVID-19 vaccine or a placebo. The sequencing here drew on peripheral blood, taken in a trial of Ad26.COV2.S vaccine versus placebo.

The CDR3 is CASSRDREYGYTF. In nucleotides, the CDR3 is TGCGCCAGCAGCCGGGACAGGGAATATGGCTACACCTTC. V is TRBV5-1 and J is TRBJ1-2; the match to TRBD1 covers 9 bases. The trim removed 4 bases at V and 5 bases at J, leaving 3 bases unmatched. The CDR3 extends over 13 amino acids. The germline gives CDR1 SGHRS, CDR2 YFSETQ.